The following is a TCR beta chain sequence with its context. Antigen unknown. This sample is drawn from a study of cytomegalovirus exposure and HLA in healthy donors. Turning to the study itself: In a later analysis, it was reported that the 110 or so validation repertoires had been produced on the same platform as the roughly 700 repertoires belonging to the first cohort.

Produced via immunoSEQ multiplex PCR; TCRdb's table is partial and in-frame only. Among tens of thousands of clones listed, 91% were seen once. General study points: It was reported that the classifier diagnosed cytomegalovirus status with high specificity and sensitivity in both the original and validation cohorts. The finding came from a later analysis; first-cohort TCR clusters tended to co-occur in the roughly 120 validation repertoires.

The donors were part of the validation cohort of roughly 130 subjects. That cohort was separate from the first cohort, which comprised roughly 670 subjects. V gave up 4 bases and J gave up 4 bases; unmatched junction bases: 9. CDR1 and CDR2 (germline): LGHNA, YNFKEQ. The CDR3 is 15 amino acids. The receptor was isolated from a man between 18 and 29 years old in good health and CMV-seronegative. The chain links TRBV4-2 to TRBJ1-1; 7 positions agree with TRBD1. Sequencing input: PBMCs. CDR3 in DNA: TGTGCCAGCAGCCCACACGGGCCAGGGGGCACTGAAGCTTTCTTT. Its protein product is CASSPHGPGGTEAFF.